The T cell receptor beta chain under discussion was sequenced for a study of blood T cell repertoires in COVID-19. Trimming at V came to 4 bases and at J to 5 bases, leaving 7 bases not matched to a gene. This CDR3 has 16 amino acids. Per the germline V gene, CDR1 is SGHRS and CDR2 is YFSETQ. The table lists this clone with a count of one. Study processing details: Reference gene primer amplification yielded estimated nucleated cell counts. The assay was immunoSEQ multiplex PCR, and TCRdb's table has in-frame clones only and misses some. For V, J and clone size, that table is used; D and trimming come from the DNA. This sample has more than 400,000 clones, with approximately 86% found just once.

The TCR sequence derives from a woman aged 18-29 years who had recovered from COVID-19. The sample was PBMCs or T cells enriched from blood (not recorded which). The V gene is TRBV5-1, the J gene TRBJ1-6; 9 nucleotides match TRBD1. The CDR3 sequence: CASSPSGDRDNSPLHF. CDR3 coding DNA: TGCGCCAGCAGCCCGTCGGGGGACAGGGATAATTCACCCCTCCACTTT.